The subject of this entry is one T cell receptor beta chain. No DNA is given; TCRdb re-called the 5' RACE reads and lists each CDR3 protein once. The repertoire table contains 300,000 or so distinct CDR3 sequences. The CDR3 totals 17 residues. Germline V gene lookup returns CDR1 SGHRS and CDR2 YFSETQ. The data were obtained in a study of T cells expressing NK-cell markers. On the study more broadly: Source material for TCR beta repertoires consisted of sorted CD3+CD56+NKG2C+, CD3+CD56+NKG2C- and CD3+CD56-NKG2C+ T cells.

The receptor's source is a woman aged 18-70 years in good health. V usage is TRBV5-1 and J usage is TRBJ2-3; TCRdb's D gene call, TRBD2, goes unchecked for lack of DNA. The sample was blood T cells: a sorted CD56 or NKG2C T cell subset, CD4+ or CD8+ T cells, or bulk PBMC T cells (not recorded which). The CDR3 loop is CASSLEGLAGGSDTQYF.